This T cell receptor beta chain was sequenced during a study of neurological immune-mediated disorders. This clonotype has a count of ten or more. From the 5' RACE reads, TCRdb called clonotypes with MiXCR, one entry per CDR3 protein. Among about 53,000 distinct CDR3 sequences, under 4.5% were seen once, and the ten largest hold under 3.5%. Germline V lookup: CDR1 MDHEN, CDR2 SYDVKM. The CDR3 loop spans 16 amino acids. The clonotype originates from a woman aged 30 to 39 with multiple sclerosis. What was sequenced was PBMCs. The chain links TRBV28 to TRBJ1-1, with 7 positions matching TRBD1. The CDR3 loop is CASGRQGVGSNTEAFF. The CDR3, as DNA: TGTGCATCTGGCCGCCAGGGGGTGGGGTCGAACACTGAAGCTTTCTTT.